The 6 T cell receptor beta chains reported below all come from one sample, sequenced in a study of tumor T cells in aggressive B-cell lymphoma. Some clones are missing from TCRdb's copy, which holds only in-frame ones; the method was immunoSEQ multiplex PCR. Among around 5,000 clones listed, approximately 87% were seen once. Sequenced sample: tumor tissue. These receptors came from an adult with diffuse large B cell lymphoma.

This sequence joins TRBV6-5 and TRBJ1-2; 9 bases line up with TRBD1. This CDR3 spans 16 amino acids. Germline trimming cut 3 bases from V and 4 bases from J; bases unmatched to any gene: 9. Germline lookup yields CDR1 MNHEY and CDR2 SVGAGI. In DNA form, the CDR3 reads TGTGCCAGCAGTTATCACACCGGGACAGGGAGCTATGGCTACACCTTC. This encodes CASSYHTGTGSYGYTF.

The chain has TRBV9 and TRBJ1-6; D gene unclear. V was clipped by 6 bases and J by 4 bases, with 11 bases between them. The CDR3 is 14 residues long. Germline CDR1 is SGDLS and CDR2 is YYNGEE. The CDR3 sequence: CASTAGSYNSPLHF. CDR3 DNA: TGTGCCAGCACGGCAGGCTCATATAATTCACCCCTCCACTTT. The variable domain in full, with the rest retrieved from reference TRBV9 and TRBJ1-6, is DSGVTQTPKHLITATGQRVTLRCSPRSGDLSVYWYQQSLDQGLQFLIQYYNGEERAKGNILERFSAQQFPDLHSELNLSSLELGDSALYFCASTAGSYNSPLHFGNGTRLTVT.

The chain uses TRBV11-2 and TRBJ1-1; a possible D gene is TRBD1 (6 bases). V lost 7 bases and J 4 bases, leaving 16 bases between the germline ends. Germline V gene lookup returns CDR1 SGHAT and CDR2 FQNNGV. The CDR3 is 14 residues long. The CDR3 region has the DNA TGTGCCAGCACTCAGGGCAGGGGTGTCACTGAAGCTTTCTTT. This encodes CASTQGRGVTEAFF. The whole variable domain, filled in from reference TRBV11-2 and TRBJ1-1, reads EAGVAQSPRYKIIEKRQSVAFWCNPISGHATLYWYQQILGQGPKLLIQFQNNGVVDDSQLPKDRFSAERLKGVDSTLKIQPAKLEDSAVYLCASTQGRGVTEAFFGQGTRLTVV.

This chain links TRBV2 with TRBJ2-2; 12 bases fit TRBD2. The CDR3 has 14 residues. Germline trimming cut 9 bases from V and 1 base from J; bases unmatched to any gene: 0. The germline V gene has CDR1 SNHLY and CDR2 FYNNEI. CDR3 in DNA: TGTGCCAGGGGACTAGCGGGGAACACCGGGGAGCTGTTTTTT. Protein sequence: CARGLAGNTGELFF.

The chain is built from TRBV12-5 and TRBJ1-2, with D tentatively TRBD1 (6 bases). The CDR3 runs to 14 residues. The germline V gene encodes CDR1 LGHNT and CDR2 FRNRAP. Trimming left V 5 bases short and J 4 bases short, with 14 bases between. Written as DNA, the CDR3 is TGTGCTAGTGGTACCCCCGGACAGACCTATGGCTACACCTTC. Protein: CASGTPGQTYGYTF.

The V gene is TRBV19, the J gene TRBJ1-4; 8 nucleotides align to TRBD1. Germline V lookup: CDR1 LNHDA, CDR2 SQIVND (reference sequence). This CDR3 is built from 19 residues. The trim removed 5 bases at V and 2 bases at J, leaving 16 bases unmatched. In DNA form, the CDR3 reads TGTGCCAGTAGTCATTGGCCAGGGGGCGCCTCTTATACTAATGAAAAACTGTTTTTT. Protein: CASSHWPGGASYTNEKLFF.